What follows are 8 T cell receptor beta chains derived from one specimen sequenced in a study of blood T cell repertoires in COVID-19. The repertoire was sequenced with immunoSEQ multiplex PCR; TCRdb's copy has only in-frame clones and lacks some. The sample includes fewer than 300,000 clones, roughly 80% of them seen just once. Sequencing was done on a sample of peripheral blood. Every receptor here comes from a person aged 70 to 85 with COVID-19, enrolled during active disease.

The chain couples TRBV3-1 (or the pseudogene TRBV3-2) to TRBJ1-1, with D possibly being TRBD1 (6 bases). The CDR3 extends over 14 amino acids. V gave up 5 bases and J gave up 10 bases, with 20 bases separating them. From germline, CDR1 is LGHDT and CDR2 YNNKEL (reference sequence). The CDR3, as DNA: TGTGCCAGCAGCTCGGGACACAACCTTTTGGGAGCTTTCTTT. Translating gives CASSSGHNLLGAFF.

The chain joins TRBV30 to TRBJ1-2; D may be TRBD1 (5 bases). CDR3 size: 14 residues. Per germline, CDR1 GTSNPN and CDR2 SVGIG (reference sequence). Deletions cut 0 bases from V and 4 bases from J, with 12 bases between. The CDR3 region is CAWSVRSGGYGYTF. As DNA, the CDR3 is TGTGCCTGGAGTGTACGTTCGGGGGGCTATGGCTACACCTTC.

The rearrangement joins TRBV7-2 to TRBJ1-1; tentative D call: TRBD1 (5 bases). CDR3 size: 14 residues. V was clipped by 8 bases and J by 1 base, with 14 bases between them. Germline lookup yields CDR1 SGHTA and CDR2 FQGNSA. The DNA for the CDR3 is TGTGCCAGCTCCCGGGGGTCCTGGAACACTGAAGCTTTCTTT. Its protein is CASSRGSWNTEAFF. Looking up the rest from reference TRBV7-2 and TRBJ1-1 gives the full variable domain: GAGVSQSPSNKVTEKGKDVELRCDPISGHTALYWYRQSLGQGLEFLIYFQGNSAPDKSGLPSDRFSAERTGGSVSTLTIQRTQQEDSAVYLCASSRGSWNTEAFFGQGTRLTVV.

The V and J genes are TRBV28 and TRBJ2-3; D gene uncertain. The germline V and J ends were trimmed by 5 bases and 0 bases, with 9 bases remaining between them. Per germline, CDR1 MDHEN and CDR2 SYDVKM. The CDR3 sequence is 14 residues long. CDR3 loop: CASSKAASTDTQYF. The DNA of the CDR3 is TGTGCCAGCAGTAAGGCGGCTAGCACAGATACGCAGTATTTT.

This sequence joins TRBV28 and TRBJ2-7; 9 nucleotides agree with TRBD1. The CDR3 runs 14 residues. The junction had 8 bases not matched to a gene; V was cut back by 5 bases and J by 6 bases. The germline V gene encodes CDR1 MDHEN and CDR2 SYDVKM. This CDR3 is CASSPRDRVIEQYF. The CDR3 bases are TGTGCCAGCAGTCCCCGGGACAGGGTGATCGAGCAGTACTTC.

The chain combines TRBV19 with TRBJ2-7; tentative D call: TRBD1 (5 bases). The CDR3 totals 12 residues. The V gene lost 4 bases and the J gene lost 5 bases, with 9 bases spanning the gap. Per the germline V gene, CDR1 is LNHDA and CDR2 is SQIVND (reference sequence). The CDR3 reads CASSKDTDEQYF. The CDR3 nucleotides are TGTGCCAGTAGTAAGGACACCGACGAGCAGTACTTC.

The count of this clone is one. The V call is TRBV28, the J call TRBJ2-3, with D perhaps TRBD2 (5 bases). Germline assignment: CDR1 MDHEN and CDR2 SYDVKM. The CDR3 consists of 14 residues. The V gene lost 6 bases and the J gene lost 1 base, with 11 bases spanning the gap. CDR3 protein: CASSSRAGTDTQYF. CDR3 DNA sequence: TGTGCCAGCAGCTCTCGAGCGGGCACAGATACGCAGTATTTT.

This chain connects TRBV3-1 (or the pseudogene TRBV3-2) to TRBJ1-6, with D unclear. This CDR3 has 15 residues. Germline CDR1 and CDR2: LGHDT and YNNKEL (reference sequence). V gave up 0 bases and J gave up 7 bases, with 10 bases separating them. The DNA for the CDR3 is TGTGCCAGCAGCCAAGAAAGCCTAAAGAATTCACCCCTCCACTTT. It specifies CASSQESLKNSPLHF.